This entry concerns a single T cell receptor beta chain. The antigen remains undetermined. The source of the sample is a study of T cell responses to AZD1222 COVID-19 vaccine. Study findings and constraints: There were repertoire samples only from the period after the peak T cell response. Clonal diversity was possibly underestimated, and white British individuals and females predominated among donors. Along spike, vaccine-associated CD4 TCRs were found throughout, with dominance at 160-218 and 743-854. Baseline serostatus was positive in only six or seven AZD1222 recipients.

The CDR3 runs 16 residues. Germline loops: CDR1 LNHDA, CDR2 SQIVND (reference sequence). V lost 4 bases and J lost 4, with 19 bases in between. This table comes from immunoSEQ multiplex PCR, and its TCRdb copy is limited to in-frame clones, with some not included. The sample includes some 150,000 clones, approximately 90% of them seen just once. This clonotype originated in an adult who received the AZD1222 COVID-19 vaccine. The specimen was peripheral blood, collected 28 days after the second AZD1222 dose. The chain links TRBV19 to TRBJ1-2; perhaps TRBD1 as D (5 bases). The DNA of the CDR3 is TGTGCCAGTAGTACTCCTAACCCGGGACCGACCTATGGCTACACCTTC. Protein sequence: CASSTPNPGPTYGYTF.